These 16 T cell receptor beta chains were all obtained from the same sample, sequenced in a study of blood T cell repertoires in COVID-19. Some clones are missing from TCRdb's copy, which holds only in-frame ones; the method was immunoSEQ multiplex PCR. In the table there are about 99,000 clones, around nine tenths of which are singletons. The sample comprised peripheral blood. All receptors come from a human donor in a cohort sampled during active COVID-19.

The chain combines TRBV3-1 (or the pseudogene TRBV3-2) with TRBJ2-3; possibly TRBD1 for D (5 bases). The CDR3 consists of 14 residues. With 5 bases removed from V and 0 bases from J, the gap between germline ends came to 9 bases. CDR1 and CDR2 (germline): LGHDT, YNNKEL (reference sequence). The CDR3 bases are TGTGCCAGCAGCACCTGGACAAGCACAGATACGCAGTATTTT. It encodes CASSTWTSTDTQYF.

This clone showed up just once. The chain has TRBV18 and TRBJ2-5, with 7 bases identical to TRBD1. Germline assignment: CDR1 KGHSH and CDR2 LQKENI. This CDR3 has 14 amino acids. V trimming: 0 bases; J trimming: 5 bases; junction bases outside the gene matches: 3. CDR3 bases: TGTGCCAGCTCACCACCAGGGGGCTGGGAGACCCAGTACTTC. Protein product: CASSPPGGWETQYF.

The CDR3 DNA reads TGTGCCAGTAGGCTGAGGGGGAGTGGGACAGATACGCAGTATTTT. Translation: CASRLRGSGTDTQYF. The chain joins TRBV19 to TRBJ2-3; the D gene is possibly TRBD1 (6 bases). Germline V gene data show CDR1 as LNHDA and CDR2 as SQIVND (reference sequence). The CDR3 is made up of 15 amino acids. V shed 6 bases and J shed 3 bases, with 16 bases lying between them.

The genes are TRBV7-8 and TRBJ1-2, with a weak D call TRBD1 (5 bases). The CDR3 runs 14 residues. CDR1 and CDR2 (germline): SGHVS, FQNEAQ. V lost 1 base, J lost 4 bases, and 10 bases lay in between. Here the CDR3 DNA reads TGTGCCAGCAGCTTAGGCGACAGCCCCTATGGCTACACCTTC. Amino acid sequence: CASSLGDSPYGYTF.

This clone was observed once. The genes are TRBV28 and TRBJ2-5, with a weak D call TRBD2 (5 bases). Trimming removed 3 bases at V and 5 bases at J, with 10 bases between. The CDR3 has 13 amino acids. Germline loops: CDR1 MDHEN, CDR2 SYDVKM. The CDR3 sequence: CASSLEDRETQYF. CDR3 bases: TGTGCCAGCAGTTTGGAGGATAGGGAGACCCAGTACTTC. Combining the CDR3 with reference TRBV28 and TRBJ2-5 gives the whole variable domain DVKVTQSSRYLVKRTGEKVFLECVQDMDHENMFWYRQDPGLGLRLIYFSYDVKMKEKGDIPEGYSVSREKKERFSLILESASTNQTSMYLCASSLEDRETQYFGPGTRLLVL.

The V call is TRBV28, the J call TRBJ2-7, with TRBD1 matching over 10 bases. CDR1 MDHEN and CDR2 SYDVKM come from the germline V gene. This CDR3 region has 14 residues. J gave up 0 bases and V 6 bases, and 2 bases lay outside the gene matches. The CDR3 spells CASRRTGGSYEQYF. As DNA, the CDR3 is TGTGCCAGCAGACGGACAGGGGGCTCCTACGAGCAGTACTTC.

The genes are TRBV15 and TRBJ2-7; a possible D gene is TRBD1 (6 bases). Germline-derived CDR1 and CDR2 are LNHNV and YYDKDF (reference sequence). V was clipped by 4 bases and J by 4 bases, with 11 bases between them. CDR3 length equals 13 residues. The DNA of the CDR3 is TGTGCCACCAGCAAAACAACAGGGTACGAGCAGTACTTC. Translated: CATSKTTGYEQYF.

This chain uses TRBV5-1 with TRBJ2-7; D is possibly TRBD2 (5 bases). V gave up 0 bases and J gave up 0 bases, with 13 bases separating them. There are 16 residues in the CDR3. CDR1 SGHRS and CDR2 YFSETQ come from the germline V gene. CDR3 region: CASSLAWEKDSYEQYF. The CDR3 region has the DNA TGCGCCAGCAGCTTGGCTTGGGAGAAGGACTCCTACGAGCAGTACTTC.

DNA for the CDR3: TGCAGCGCCCGGACTAGCGGCACCGGGGAGCTGTTTTTT. This gives the protein CSARTSGTGELFF. The genes are TRBV29-1 and TRBJ2-2; 10 bases fit TRBD2. This CDR3 comprises 13 residues. Trimming cost V 7 bases and J 4 bases; bases outside gene matches: 3. Germline CDR1 and CDR2: SQVTM and ANQGSEA.

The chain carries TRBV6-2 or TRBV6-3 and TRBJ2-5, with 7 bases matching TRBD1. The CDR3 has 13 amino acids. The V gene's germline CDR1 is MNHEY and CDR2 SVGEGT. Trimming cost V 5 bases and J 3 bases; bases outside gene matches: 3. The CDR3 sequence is CASSGTGEETQYF. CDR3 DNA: TGTGCCAGCAGTGGAACAGGGGAAGAGACCCAGTACTTC.

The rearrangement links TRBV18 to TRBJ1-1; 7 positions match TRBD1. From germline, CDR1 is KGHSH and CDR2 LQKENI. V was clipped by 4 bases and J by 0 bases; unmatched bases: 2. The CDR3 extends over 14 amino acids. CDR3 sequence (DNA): TGTGCCAGCTCACTGGGACAGCTGAACACTGAAGCTTTCTTT. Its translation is CASSLGQLNTEAFF.

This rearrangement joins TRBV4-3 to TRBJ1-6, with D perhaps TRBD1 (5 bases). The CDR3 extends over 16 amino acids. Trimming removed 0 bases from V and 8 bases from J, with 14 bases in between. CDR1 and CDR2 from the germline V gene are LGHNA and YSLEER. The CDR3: CASSQEWRGSDSPLHF. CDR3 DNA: TGCGCCAGCAGCCAAGAGTGGAGGGGTTCTGATTCACCCCTCCACTTT.

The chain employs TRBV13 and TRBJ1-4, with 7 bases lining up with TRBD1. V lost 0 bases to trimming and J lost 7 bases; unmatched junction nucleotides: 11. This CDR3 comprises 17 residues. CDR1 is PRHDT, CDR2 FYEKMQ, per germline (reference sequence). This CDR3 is CASSLGSTGAAGEKLFF. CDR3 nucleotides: TGTGCCAGCAGCTTAGGTTCTACAGGGGCGGCGGGTGAAAAACTGTTTTTT.

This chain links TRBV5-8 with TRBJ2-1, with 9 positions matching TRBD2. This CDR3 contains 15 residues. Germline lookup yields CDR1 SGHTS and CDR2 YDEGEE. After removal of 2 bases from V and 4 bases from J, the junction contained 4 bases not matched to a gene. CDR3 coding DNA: TGTGCCAGCAGCTTCTGGCGGGGGGGTTACAATGAGCAGTTCTTC. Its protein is CASSFWRGGYNEQFF.

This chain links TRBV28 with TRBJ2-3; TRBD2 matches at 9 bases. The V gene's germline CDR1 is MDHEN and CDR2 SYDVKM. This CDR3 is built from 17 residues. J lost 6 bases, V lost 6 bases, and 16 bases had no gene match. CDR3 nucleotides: TGTGCCAGCAGGTTGGGGGGAGCGGGAGGAGGGCCTGATACGCAGTATTTT. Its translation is CASRLGGAGGGPDTQYF.

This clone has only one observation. This chain's CDR3 is CASSQGIYGGSFYEQYF. The CDR3 DNA is TGCGCCAGCAGCCAAGGTATATATGGCGGATCTTTCTACGAGCAGTACTTC. This sequence joins TRBV4-3 and TRBJ2-7, with D unclear. The CDR3 covers 17 residues. V gave up 1 base and J gave up 3 bases, with 19 bases separating them. Germline assignment: CDR1 LGHNA and CDR2 YSLEER.